A single sample gave rise to the 9 T cell receptor beta chains below, sequenced in a study of OX40 agonist ivuxolimab in advanced cancers. The method behind the library was the immunoSEQ multiplex PCR assay. TCRdb limited this immuneACCESS table to in-frame rearrangements with V and J called. A share of clones is missing; checked studies link under half to unresolved V genes, and the rest is unexplained. The sample records tens of thousands of clones, about 89% of which are singletons. The ten largest clones take up around 12% of the sample. The sample was CD4+ or CD8+ T cells sorted from blood, taken in a trial of the OX40 agonist ivuxolimab. These receptors were obtained from an adult with an advanced solid tumor such as melanoma, head and neck, liver or kidney cancer.

This clone has only one observation. V is TRBV11-3 and J is TRBJ2-1, with D hard to call. The CDR3 is 15 residues long. Germline CDR1 SGHNT, CDR2 YENEEA. Trimming removed 2 bases at V and 0 bases at J, with 8 bases between. DNA of the CDR3: TGTGCCAGCAGCTTAAGGACCTCCTCCTACAATGAGCAGTTCTTC. It translates to CASSLRTSSYNEQFF.

The V and J genes are TRBV11-2 and TRBJ2-1; D is uncertain. V dropped 2 bases and J dropped 6 bases, with 5 bases sitting between them. Germline-derived CDR1 and CDR2 are SGHAT and FQNNGV. The CDR3 is 12 amino acids. CDR3 sequence (DNA): TGTGCCAGCAGCTTACCGAGCAATGAGCAGTTCTTC. Amino acids: CASSLPSNEQFF.

V gene TRBV7-8 combines with J gene TRBJ2-2; D uncertain. Germline V gene data show CDR1 as SGHVS and CDR2 as FQNEAQ. The V end lost 5 bases, the J end lost 0 bases, and 7 bases lay between the germline ends. The CDR3 is made up of 14 amino acids. The CDR3 DNA is TGTGCCAGCAGCGAGACGGCGAACACCGGGGAGCTGTTTTTT. Its protein product is CASSETANTGELFF. Variable domain in full (rest from reference TRBV7-8 and TRBJ2-2): GAGVSQSPRYKVAKRGQDVALRCDPISGHVSLFWYQQALGQGPEFLTYFQNEAQLDKSGLPSDRFFAERPEGSVSTLKIQRTQQEDSAVYLCASSETANTGELFFGEGSRLTVL.

The chain uses TRBV5-1 and TRBJ2-3; D unclear. The CDR3 has 13 residues. The germline gives CDR1 SGHRS, CDR2 YFSETQ. V was shortened by 3 bases and J by 3 bases, with 8 bases between the two germline ends. In DNA, the CDR3 is TGCGCCAGCAGCTCTGGTGGGACAGATACGCAGTATTTT. Encoded protein: CASSSGGTDTQYF.

This rearrangement joins TRBV7-9 to TRBJ1-5; the D is unclear. This CDR3 spans 14 amino acids. V was shortened by 5 bases and J by 5 bases, with 13 bases between the two germline ends. Germline V CDR1 and CDR2: SEHNR, FQNEAQ (reference sequence). The CDR3 DNA follows: TGTGCCAGCAGCCCGCCGGGTTCGGATCAGCCCCAGCATTTT. It yields the protein CASSPPGSDQPQHF.

The chain has TRBV11-2 and TRBJ2-7, with 10 positions matching TRBD2. The CDR3 length is 16 residues. Trimming cost V 1 base and J 6 bases; bases outside gene matches: 9. CDR1 is SGHAT, CDR2 FQNNGV, per germline. CDR3 loop: CASSLGGLAGALEQYF. The CDR3, as DNA: TGTGCCAGCAGCTTAGGTGGTCTAGCGGGAGCTCTCGAGCAGTACTTC.

The rearrangement links TRBV27 to TRBJ2-5; a weak D match, TRBD2 (6 bases). The germline CDR1 and CDR2 sequences are MNHEY and SMNVEV (reference sequence). This CDR3 has 14 residues. V gave up 4 bases and J gave up 7 bases, with 16 bases separating them. Written as DNA, the CDR3 is TGTGCCAGCAGTTCCGGGACTGCGTTCGGGACCCAGTACTTC. Translated: CASSSGTAFGTQYF.

The table lists this clone with a count of one. The chain recombines TRBV10-3 with TRBJ2-1; 7 positions match TRBD1. This CDR3 spans 16 amino acids. Germline V lookup: CDR1 ENHRY, CDR2 SYGVKD. J was trimmed by 0 bases and V by 2 bases; bases with no gene match: 4. The CDR3 spells CAISEPGQSSYNEQFF. CDR3 sequence (DNA): TGTGCCATCAGTGAGCCGGGACAGAGCTCCTACAATGAGCAGTTCTTC.

The CDR3 nucleotides read TGTGCCAGCAGTCCTACCGGGACTAGCGGTCCCCCAGATACGCAGTATTTT. This gives the protein CASSPTGTSGPPDTQYF. The V gene is TRBV2, the J gene TRBJ2-3, with TRBD2 matching over 11 bases. This CDR3 is 17 amino acids long. The V gene end was trimmed by 5 bases and the J gene end by 4 bases; junction bases not matched to a gene: 11. Germline values: CDR1 SNHLY, CDR2 FYNNEI.